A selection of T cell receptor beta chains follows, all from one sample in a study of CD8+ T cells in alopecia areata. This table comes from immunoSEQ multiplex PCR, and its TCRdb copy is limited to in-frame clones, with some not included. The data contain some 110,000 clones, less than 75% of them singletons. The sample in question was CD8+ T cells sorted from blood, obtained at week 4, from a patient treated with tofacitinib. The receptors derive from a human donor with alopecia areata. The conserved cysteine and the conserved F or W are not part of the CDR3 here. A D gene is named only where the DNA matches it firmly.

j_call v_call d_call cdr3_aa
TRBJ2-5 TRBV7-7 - ASSLTSAFQETQY
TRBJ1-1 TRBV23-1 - ASSPHRPEAF
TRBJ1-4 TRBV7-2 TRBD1 ASSLADRVNEKLF
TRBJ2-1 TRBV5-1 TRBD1 ASSLEGQGNEQF
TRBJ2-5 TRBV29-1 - SVDPGNEYQETQY
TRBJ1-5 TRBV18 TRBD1 ASSPRGTGRSNQPQH
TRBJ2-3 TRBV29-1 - SVAGTQGGTDTQY
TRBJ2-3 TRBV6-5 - ASRDPFTDTQY
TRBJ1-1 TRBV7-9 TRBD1 ASSSSGTGNPEAF
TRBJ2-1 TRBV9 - ASSGNEQF
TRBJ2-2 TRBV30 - AWSVRGYGELF
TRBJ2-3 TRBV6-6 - ASGTGTH
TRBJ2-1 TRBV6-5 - ASTGRGNNEQF
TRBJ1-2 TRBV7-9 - ASSLATGYYGYT
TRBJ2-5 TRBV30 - AWSVPAGWETQY
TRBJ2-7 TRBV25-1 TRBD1 ASLGAGGTYEQY
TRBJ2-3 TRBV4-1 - ASSQEEAYPSTDTQY
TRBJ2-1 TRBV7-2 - ASSLVGNDEQF
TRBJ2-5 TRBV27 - ASGGFGETQY
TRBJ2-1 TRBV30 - AWSDVGNEQF
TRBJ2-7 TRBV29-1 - SVVAETYEQY
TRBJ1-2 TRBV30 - AWSVWSANEQYGYT
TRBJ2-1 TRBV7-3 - ASSLFGDNEQF
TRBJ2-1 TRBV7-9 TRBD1 ASSLTGGSYNEQF
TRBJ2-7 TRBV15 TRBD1 ATSEVQGAYEQY
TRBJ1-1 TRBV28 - ASSPLGGTEAF
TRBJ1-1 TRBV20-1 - SVSTNTEAF
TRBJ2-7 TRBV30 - AYKQGSYEQY
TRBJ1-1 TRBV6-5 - ASSTSGSGTEAF
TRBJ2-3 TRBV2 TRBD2 ASSVSGGATDTQY
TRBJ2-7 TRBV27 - ASSSEYEQY
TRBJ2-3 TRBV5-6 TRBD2 ASSAERGTQY
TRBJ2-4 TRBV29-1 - SVDGHRNIQY
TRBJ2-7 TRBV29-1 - SVENVLSYEQY
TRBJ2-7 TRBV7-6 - ASSSDRDNYEQY
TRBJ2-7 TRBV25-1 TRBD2 ASSGEGYEQY
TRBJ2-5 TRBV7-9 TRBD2 ASSPEAWMGGETQY
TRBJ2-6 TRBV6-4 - ASSDLQGSGANVLT
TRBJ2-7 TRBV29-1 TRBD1 SVRDRGSSYEQY
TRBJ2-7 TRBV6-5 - ASGWGYSYEQY
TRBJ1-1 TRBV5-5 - ASRASREPMNTEAF
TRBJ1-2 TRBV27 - ASSLSGVYGYT
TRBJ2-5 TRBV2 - ASSDWVETRETQY
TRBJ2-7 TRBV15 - ATSLRRSSYEQY
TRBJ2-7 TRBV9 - ASSIGTELYEQY
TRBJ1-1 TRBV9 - ASSVGGWTEAF
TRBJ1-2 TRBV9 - ASRGDRGNYGYT
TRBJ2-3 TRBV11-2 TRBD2 ASRMTSGGLEDTQY
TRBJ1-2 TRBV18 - ASSVQGSYGYT